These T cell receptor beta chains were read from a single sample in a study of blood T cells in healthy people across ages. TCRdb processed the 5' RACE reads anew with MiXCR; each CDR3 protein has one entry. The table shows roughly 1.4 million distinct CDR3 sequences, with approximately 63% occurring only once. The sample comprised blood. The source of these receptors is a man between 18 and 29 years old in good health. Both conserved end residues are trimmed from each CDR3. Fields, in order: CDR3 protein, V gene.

CDR3: ASSQDGNRGLPGYT; V: TRBV4-1
CDR3: AWIVGGSSYNEQF; V: TRBV30
CDR3: ASGTGNGEQY; V: TRBV5-1
CDR3: ASSCVSLNEQF; V: TRBV5-1
CDR3: ASRKWGGEQF; V: TRBV4-3
CDR3: ASRDRAANYGYT; V: TRBV27
CDR3: ASSRRGTYEQY; V: TRBV5-6
CDR3: ASSYSGTDNTGELF; V: TRBV6-2/TRBV6-3
CDR3: ASSSTPRQGTAGANVLT; V: TRBV27
CDR3: SARVGTEAF; V: TRBV20-1
CDR3: SVESTNPGNEQY; V: TRBV29-1
CDR3: ASRTVGNSTDTQY; V: TRBV2
CDR3: ASRTQGDDEQY; V: TRBV12-3/TRBV12-4
CDR3: ASKPDGSSTDTQY; V: TRBV2
CDR3: ASSLGTGGNFT; V: TRBV5-1
CDR3: ASSPRGFGGELF; V: TRBV7-2
CDR3: ASTAGVQETQY; V: TRBV6-5